Below, 21 T cell receptor beta chains from the same sample are listed, as sequenced in a study of blood T cell repertoires in COVID-19. Only in-frame clones appear in the TCRdb table, and some are missing; sequencing was by immunoSEQ multiplex PCR. The repertoire includes under 150,000 clones, 85% of them detected once, and about 13% sits in the top ten. The sequenced sample was peripheral blood. The receptors here all came from a human donor in a cohort sampled during active COVID-19.

The rearrangement uses TRBV6-1 and TRBJ2-6; D is perhaps TRBD1 (6 bases). Trimming left V 3 bases short and J 2 bases short, with 8 bases between. The CDR3 has 15 amino acids. Germline lookup yields CDR1 MNHNS and CDR2 SASEGT. The CDR3 sequence is CASSDEGAGANVLTF. CDR3 DNA sequence: TGTGCCAGCAGTGATGAGGGGGCTGGGGCCAACGTCCTGACTTTC.

The chain is built from TRBV7-6 and TRBJ1-2; 7 bases match TRBD1. This CDR3 has 15 amino acids. The germline gives CDR1 SGHVS, CDR2 FNYEAQ. J gave up 0 bases and V 5 bases, and 6 bases lay outside the gene matches. This CDR3 is CASSTLGQTNYGYTF. The CDR3 DNA reads TGTGCCAGCAGCACGCTGGGACAGACTAACTATGGCTACACCTTC.

The CDR3 region is CAISGGTSGDTQYF. DNA for the CDR3: TGTGCCATCAGTGGGGGGACTAGCGGAGATACGCAGTATTTT. The chain couples TRBV10-3 to TRBJ2-3, with TRBD2 matching over 11 bases. Germline V gene sequence: CDR1 ENHRY, CDR2 SYGVKD. The CDR3 consists of 14 residues. J lost 5 bases, V lost 4 bases, and 2 bases had no gene match.

V is TRBV28 and J is TRBJ1-2, with 8 bases that match TRBD1. The CDR3 has 14 amino acids. Germline CDR1 is MDHEN and CDR2 is SYDVKM. J was trimmed by 2 bases and V by 6 bases; bases with no gene match: 5. CDR3 in DNA: TGTGCCAGCAGCCAACAGGGGGAGAACTATGGCTACACCTTC. Encoded protein: CASSQQGENYGYTF.

This clone was recorded only once. V usage is TRBV7-2 and J usage is TRBJ1-2; 7 nucleotides match TRBD1. The germline CDR1 and CDR2 sequences are SGHTA and FQGNSA. The ends lost 2 bases at V and 7 bases at J; junction bases unmatched: 7. This CDR3 is built from 14 residues. The CDR3 region has the DNA TGTGCCAGCAGCTTAAATATAGGGGGCCTTGGCTACACCTTC. Encoded protein: CASSLNIGGLGYTF.

The V call is TRBV5-4, the J call TRBJ2-4; 9 nucleotides match TRBD1. Germline V gives CDR1 SGHNT, CDR2 YYREEE (reference sequence). Trimming took 4 bases from V and 4 from J; bases not matched to a gene: 6. The CDR3 has 15 amino acids. The CDR3 region is CASSRTGERKNIQYF. CDR3 coding DNA: TGTGCCAGCAGCCGGACAGGGGAGAGAAAAAACATTCAGTACTTC.

The CDR3 bases are TGTGCCAGCAGCTTAGTTCCAGGGGGCGGTCAGCCCCAGCATTTT. This codes for CASSLVPGGGQPQHF. This chain connects TRBV7-2 to TRBJ1-5, with 8 bases aligning to TRBD1. Germline lookup yields CDR1 SGHTA and CDR2 FQGNSA. V trimming: 1 base; J trimming: 6 bases; junction bases outside the gene matches: 5. This CDR3 has 15 residues.

The V gene is TRBV5-6, the J gene TRBJ2-1, with D maybe TRBD2 (6 bases). The CDR3 has 16 amino acids. CDR1 is SGHDT, CDR2 YYEEEE, per germline. Trimming pared 5 bases from V and 4 bases from J, leaving 19 bases between. The CDR3 bases are TGTGCCAGCAGTCGCTCAGCCGGGACTGTATACAATGAGCAGTTCTTC. This sequence encodes CASSRSAGTVYNEQFF.

This clone turned up a few times. V gene TRBV21-1 combines with J gene TRBJ2-3; no check of the table's D call, TRBD1, against the DNA was made. TRBV21-1 is a recognized pseudogene. The CDR3 totals 14 residues. The CDR3 DNA reads as TGTGCCAGCAGCCGTGGACAGGCCCCAGATACGCAGTATTTT. This encodes CASSRGQAPDTQYF.

The rearrangement joins TRBV5-5 to TRBJ2-1, with D possibly matching TRBD1 (5 bases). CDR1 is SGHKS, CDR2 YYEKEE, per germline (reference sequence). Trimming shortened V by 3 bases and J by 6 bases, and 16 bases separated the two germline ends. The CDR3 extends over 15 amino acids. The CDR3 DNA reads as TGTGCCAGCAGCTCTGCGATTGGGGCTTTCAATGAGCAGTTCTTC. Amino acid sequence: CASSSAIGAFNEQFF.

The chain carries TRBV11-3 and TRBJ2-1; D might be TRBD1 (6 bases). The CDR3 sequence is 15 residues long. V lost 3 bases and J lost 7, with 16 bases in between. CDR1 is SGHNT, CDR2 YENEEA, per germline. The CDR3 loop is CASSLGRGSWNEQFF. In nucleotides, the CDR3 is TGTGCCAGCAGCTTGGGCAGGGGTTCGTGGAATGAGCAGTTCTTC.

The V gene is TRBV6-2 or TRBV6-3, the J gene TRBJ2-2; tentative D call: TRBD1 (5 bases). Germline-derived CDR1 and CDR2 are MNHEY and SVGEGT. Between the trimmed V and J ends, which lost 6 bases and 2 bases, there was a span of 16 bases. The CDR3 is 16 amino acids. The CDR3 DNA sequence: TGTGCCAGCAGCCATAACTACAGGAGTAACACCGGGGAGCTGTTTTTT. Its translation: CASSHNYRSNTGELFF.

The gene calls are TRBV9 and TRBJ2-4; TRBD1 matches 9 bases. After removal of 4 bases from V and 9 bases from J, the junction contained 8 bases not matched to a gene. The CDR3 is 14 residues long. Germline CDR1 reads SGDLS; CDR2 reads YYNGEE. The CDR3 DNA follows: TGTGCCAGCAGCCCCCGGGACAGGGTCTTCATTCAGTACTTC. It is translated as CASSPRDRVFIQYF.

The V and J genes are TRBV27 and TRBJ1-1, with a possible D match to TRBD1 (5 bases). CDR3 size: 14 residues. Germline V gives CDR1 MNHEY, CDR2 SMNVEV (reference sequence). Trimming removed 3 bases at V and 2 bases at J, with 10 bases between. For the CDR3, the DNA is TGTGCCAGCAGTTTTTGGGGGGACAACACTGAAGCTTTCTTT. Translation: CASSFWGDNTEAFF.

The gene calls are TRBV7-9 and TRBJ1-2, with 8 bases fitting TRBD1. In germline, CDR1 is SEHNR, CDR2 FQNEAQ (reference sequence). J gave up 6 bases and V 3 bases, and 3 bases lay outside the gene matches. This CDR3 has 13 amino acids. This CDR3 reads CASSFSQGDGYTF. CDR3 nucleotide sequence: TGTGCCAGCAGCTTCTCACAGGGGGATGGCTACACCTTC.

The chain uses TRBV6-2 or TRBV6-3 and TRBJ2-2, with D hard to call. Germline values: CDR1 MNHEY, CDR2 SVGEGT. V lost 5 bases to trimming and J lost 5 bases, with 9 bases between them. There are 13 residues in the CDR3. CDR3 sequence: CASSPTSTGELFF. For the CDR3, the DNA is TGTGCCAGCAGTCCGACTTCGACCGGGGAGCTGTTTTTT.

The V and J genes are TRBV3-1 (or the pseudogene TRBV3-2) and TRBJ2-3; 11 nucleotides match TRBD2. The CDR3 runs to 18 residues. Germline trimming cut 1 base from V and 0 bases from J; bases unmatched to any gene: 6. Germline CDR1 reads LGHDT; CDR2 reads YNNKEL (reference sequence). The CDR3 sequence: CASSQGMTSGESTDTQYF. DNA of the CDR3: TGTGCCAGCAGCCAAGGAATGACTAGCGGGGAAAGCACAGATACGCAGTATTTT.

The rearrangement joins TRBV24-1 to TRBJ2-1; possible D gene TRBD1, 6 bases. Germline CDR1 KGHDR, CDR2 SFDVKD. The CDR3 loop spans 17 amino acids. The V end was cut by 3 bases, the J end by 7 bases, with 21 bases between. The DNA of the CDR3 is TGTGCCACCAGTGATACCCTAAATTTACAGGGCAGGAATGAGCAGTTCTTC. Protein product: CATSDTLNLQGRNEQFF.

The rearrangement uses TRBV6-6 and TRBJ1-6, with 9 bases lining up with TRBD1. The germline V gene encodes CDR1 MNHNY and CDR2 SVGAGI (reference sequence). The CDR3 length is 16 residues. V shed 5 bases, J shed 10 bases, and the junction held 12 bases outside the gene matches. The CDR3 loop is CASSRQGGVVESPLHF. CDR3 bases: TGTGCCAGCAGTCGACAGGGGGGTGTGGTCGAGTCACCCCTCCACTTT.

The chain is built from TRBV5-8 and TRBJ1-2, with a tentative D call TRBD1 (6 bases). The length of the CDR3 is 13 residues. Trimming pared 5 bases from V and 6 bases from J, leaving 14 bases between. Germline CDR1 and CDR2: SGHTS and YDEGEE. CDR3 in amino acids: CASRHRVGNGYTF. In DNA, the CDR3 is TGTGCCAGCAGGCACAGGGTGGGGAATGGCTACACCTTC.

As DNA, the CDR3 is TGTGCCAGCCTGCGGGGTGGGGTTAGAGAGACCCAGTACTTC. This gives the protein CASLRGGVRETQYF. The gene calls are TRBV2 and TRBJ2-5, with a weak D call TRBD2 (6 bases). The CDR3 is 14 residues long. CDR1 is SNHLY and CDR2 is FYNNEI in the germline V gene. Deletions cut 8 bases from V and 4 bases from J, with 17 bases between. The whole variable domain, filled in from reference TRBV2 and TRBJ2-5, reads EPEVTQTPSHQVTQMGQEVILRCVPISNHLYFYWYRQILGQKVEFLVSFYNNEISEKSEIFDDQFSVERPDGSNFTLKIRSTKLEDSAMYFCASLRGGVRETQYFGPGTRLLVL.